One and the same sample provided the 23 T cell receptor beta chains below, sequenced in a study of a mutant IDH1 vaccine in newly diagnosed glioma. No antigen has been assigned to these receptors. Profiled with immunoSEQ multiplex PCR; TCRdb holds only in-frame clones, not every one. Here the sample spans tens of thousands of clones, 81% being singletons. Time point reported: week 23, last vaccination. Vaccination used 300 ug of mutant IDH1 20-mer peptide per dose, with topical imiquimod. Sequences were derived from PBMCs, sampled from a glioma patient whose treatment included an IDH1 peptide vaccine. These receptors came from a woman between 40 and 50 years old with glioma. Some clones in this sample may be carry-over from other donors' samples.

CDR3 nucleotides: TGTGCCAGCAGCCAAGAATCGACTAATCAGCCCCAGCATTTT. This translates into CASSQESTNQPQHF. The chain uses TRBV4-2 and TRBJ1-5, with D uncertain. Looked up from germline, CDR1 is LGHNA and CDR2 is YNFKEQ. The CDR3 totals 14 residues. V was clipped by 0 bases and J by 4 bases, with 7 bases between them.

The chain combines TRBV29-1 with TRBJ2-7; the D gene is possibly TRBD1 (5 bases). The V gene lost 5 bases and the J gene lost 2 bases, with 7 bases spanning the gap. The CDR3 loop spans 11 amino acids. Germline lookup yields CDR1 SQVTM and CDR2 ANQGSEA. The DNA for the CDR3 is TGCAGCGTTCCCAGGGCCTACGAGCAGTACTTC. Translation: CSVPRAYEQYF.

The chain couples TRBV28 to TRBJ1-4, with TRBD1 as a possible D gene (5 bases). The CDR3 totals 13 residues. Deletions cut 7 bases from V and 2 bases from J, with 8 bases between. Germline V gene sequence: CDR1 MDHEN, CDR2 SYDVKM. CDR3 nucleotide sequence: TGTGCCAGCATGGAGGGGACTAATGAAAAACTGTTTTTT. This encodes CASMEGTNEKLFF.

The gene calls are TRBV15 and TRBJ1-2; D not certain. V shed 2 bases and J shed 8 bases, with 9 bases lying between them. CDR1 and CDR2 from the germline V gene are LNHNV and YYDKDF (reference sequence). The CDR3 loop spans 12 amino acids. This chain's CDR3 is CATSRRPEGYTF. The DNA of the CDR3 is TGTGCCACCAGCAGAAGACCTGAGGGCTACACCTTC. Full variable domain (outside the CDR3, taken from reference TRBV15 and TRBJ1-2): DAMVIQNPRYQVTQFGKPVTLSCSQTLNHNVMYWYQQKSSQAPKLLFHYYDKDFNNEADTPDNFQSRRPNTSFCFLDIRSPGLGDTAMYLCATSRRPEGYTFGSGTRLTVV.

Note on this clone: Other DNA sequences in the sample encode the same CDR3. The rearrangement joins TRBV5-1 to TRBJ2-5, with D possibly being TRBD2 (6 bases). CDR3 length: 13 residues. Germline V gene data show CDR1 as SGHRS and CDR2 as YFSETQ. The ends were cut back, 4 bases at V and 1 base at J, with 8 bases in the middle. Here the CDR3 DNA reads TGCGCCAGCAGCCCGGGACTCCAAGAGACCCAGTACTTC. Its translation is CASSPGLQETQYF.

The V and J genes are TRBV6-1 and TRBJ2-5, with a tentative D call TRBD2 (5 bases). This CDR3 has 12 residues. CDR1 MNHNS and CDR2 SASEGT come from the germline V gene. The germline V and J ends were trimmed by 8 bases and 4 bases, with 11 bases remaining between them. The CDR3 DNA follows: TGTGCCAGCGGAACGGGGTCAGAGACCCAGTACTTC. Its translation: CASGTGSETQYF.

The rearrangement uses TRBV9 and TRBJ2-2, with D possibly called TRBD1 or TRBD2 (5 bases each). The CDR3 runs 15 residues. Germline V gene lookup returns CDR1 SGDLS and CDR2 YYNGEE. Trimming removed 4 bases from V and 5 bases from J, with 15 bases in between. Here the CDR3 DNA reads TGTGCCAGCAGCCCTCGAGGGGCCGCGACCGGGGAGCTGTTTTTT. The encoded protein is CASSPRGAATGELFF.

This chain connects TRBV4-3 to TRBJ1-2; TRBD1 is a possible D gene (6 bases). V lost 1 base, J lost 6 bases, and 12 bases lay in between. Germline V CDR1 and CDR2: LGHNA, YSLEER. The CDR3 runs 14 residues. CDR3 DNA: TGCGCCAGCAGCCAAGGGGGGGCAGGTGATGGCTACACCTTC. Its protein product is CASSQGGAGDGYTF.

This clone has a handful of counts. This chain joins TRBV5-1 and TRBJ1-1, with a tentative D call TRBD1 (6 bases). Germline assignment: CDR1 SGHRS and CDR2 YFSETQ. V was trimmed by 4 bases and J by 4 bases, leaving 11 bases between them. The CDR3 loop spans 13 amino acids. Here the CDR3 reads CASSSLQGTEAFF. CDR3 DNA: TGCGCCAGCAGCAGCCTACAGGGCACTGAAGCTTTCTTT.

The chain combines TRBV4-1 with TRBJ2-5; 8 bases are shared with TRBD2. CDR1 and CDR2 from the germline V gene are MGHRA and YSYEKL. The V segment lost 2 bases and the J segment 8 bases; nucleotides outside the gene matches: 13. The CDR3 spans 16 residues. CDR3 protein: CASSQTSLADFGTQYF. The CDR3, as DNA: TGCGCCAGCAGCCAAACTTCACTAGCGGACTTTGGAACCCAGTACTTC.

This clone has just one count. The chain couples TRBV6-6 to TRBJ1-5; 7 bases line up with TRBD1. J gave up 5 bases and V 7 bases, and 14 bases lay outside the gene matches. CDR1 is MNHNY and CDR2 is SVGAGI in the germline V gene (reference sequence). The CDR3 spans 16 residues. This chain's CDR3 is CASNPGYRGADQPQHF. CDR3 coding DNA: TGTGCCAGCAACCCGGGATACAGGGGCGCGGATCAGCCCCAGCATTTT.

V usage is TRBV21-1 and J usage is TRBJ2-7; the table's D call TRBD1 went unverified against the DNA. TRBV21-1 is shown as a pseudogene. The CDR3 contains 14 residues. The CDR3 region is CASSSLEGVGTEYF. The CDR3 region has the DNA TGTGCCAGCAGCTCCCTGGAGGGAGTCGGGACAGAGTACTTC.

The chain has TRBV2 and TRBJ2-5; unclear D gene. The CDR3 consists of 14 residues. V was trimmed by 4 bases and J by 5 bases, leaving 14 bases between them. CDR1 and CDR2 (germline): SNHLY, FYNNEI. The CDR3 DNA sequence: TGTGCCAGCAGTGCTGGAAACCGAGCCGAGACCCAGTACTTC. This sequence encodes CASSAGNRAETQYF.

The chain carries TRBV5-6 and TRBJ2-5, with D possibly TRBD1 on 6 matching bases. This CDR3 spans 19 amino acids. V lost 4 bases and J lost 7, with 32 bases in between. CDR1 and CDR2 (germline): SGHDT, YYEEEE. CDR3 region: CASSPGVNFPLPGRGTQYF. The CDR3 region has the DNA TGTGCCAGCAGCCCCGGAGTCAACTTCCCTCTTCCGGGCAGGGGGACCCAGTACTTC.

J is TRBJ2-1 and V is TRBV9, with a possible D match to TRBD1 (6 bases). This CDR3 spans 13 amino acids. In germline, CDR1 is SGDLS, CDR2 YYNGEE. V was pared by 5 bases and J by 2 bases, with 8 bases between. This CDR3 is CASSAGAYNEQFF. As DNA, the CDR3 is TGTGCCAGCAGTGCAGGGGCCTACAATGAGCAGTTCTTC.

The chain employs TRBV4-1 and TRBJ1-2; unclear D gene. Germline CDR1 is MGHRA and CDR2 is YSYEKL. V was clipped by 1 base and J by 3 bases, with 12 bases between them. The CDR3 length is 15 residues. Here the CDR3 DNA reads TGCGCCAGCAGCCAAGTGGTAGTTGGGGACTATGGCTACACCTTC. Translation: CASSQVVVGDYGYTF.

This sequence joins TRBV5-1 and TRBJ2-2; D is uncertain. The CDR3 length is 13 residues. The germline gives CDR1 SGHRS, CDR2 YFSETQ. The germline V and J ends were trimmed by 2 bases and 11 bases, with 13 bases remaining between them. Here the CDR3 reads CASSLRSDSELFF. The CDR3 DNA reads TGCGCCAGCAGCTTAAGATCCGACTCCGAGCTGTTTTTT.

The chain recombines TRBV29-1 with TRBJ1-1; D might be TRBD1 (5 bases). V lost 7 bases, J lost 6 bases, and 12 bases lay in between. This CDR3 is built from 11 residues. Germline V CDR1 and CDR2: SQVTM, ANQGSEA. CDR3 residues: CSAVGGAEAFF. CDR3 DNA sequence: TGCAGCGCAGTGGGGGGGGCTGAAGCTTTCTTT.

The J gene is TRBJ1-1, the V gene TRBV14; D call uncertain. The germline gives CDR1 SGHDN, CDR2 FVKESK. This CDR3 has 11 residues. V was shortened by 1 base and J by 11 bases, with 8 bases between the two germline ends. This CDR3 is CASSQGFEAFF. For the CDR3, the DNA is TGTGCCAGCAGCCAAGGATTCGAGGCTTTCTTT.

This sequence joins TRBV27 and TRBJ1-5; D gene unclear. This CDR3 has 14 amino acids. Trimming cost V 5 bases and J 4 bases, with 12 bases left between them. CDR1 is MNHEY and CDR2 is SMNVEV in the germline V gene (reference sequence). CDR3 sequence reads: CASSPQRINQPQHF. CDR3 in DNA: TGTGCCAGCAGTCCCCAACGGATTAATCAGCCCCAGCATTTT.

The chain is built from TRBV5-1 and TRBJ2-3; 8 bases map to TRBD2. CDR1 SGHRS and CDR2 YFSETQ come from the germline V gene. V shed 7 bases and J 3 bases; nucleotides not matched to a gene: 13. The CDR3 contains 16 residues. CDR3 sequence (DNA): TGCGCCAGCGGGCTTGAGTTGGCGGGGGGTACAGATACGCAGTATTTT. Translation: CASGLELAGGTDTQYF.

This chain joins TRBV7-2 and TRBJ2-7; no reliable D call. CDR1 is SGHTA and CDR2 is FQGNSA in the germline V gene. Trimming pared 5 bases from V and 9 bases from J, leaving 17 bases between. This CDR3 has 13 residues. The CDR3: CASSALGSLGQYF. In nucleotides, the CDR3 is TGTGCCAGCAGCGCCCTAGGGTCCTTGGGGCAGTACTTC.

The chain joins TRBV5-1 to TRBJ1-2; 12 nucleotides line up with TRBD1. With V trimmed by 1 base and J by 6 bases, 7 bases remained unmatched. Germline V gene data show CDR1 as SGHRS and CDR2 as YFSETQ. The CDR3 consists of 16 residues. CDR3 region: CASSLNIGTGGDGYTF. The DNA of the CDR3 is TGCGCCAGCAGCTTGAACATAGGGACAGGGGGCGATGGCTACACCTTC.